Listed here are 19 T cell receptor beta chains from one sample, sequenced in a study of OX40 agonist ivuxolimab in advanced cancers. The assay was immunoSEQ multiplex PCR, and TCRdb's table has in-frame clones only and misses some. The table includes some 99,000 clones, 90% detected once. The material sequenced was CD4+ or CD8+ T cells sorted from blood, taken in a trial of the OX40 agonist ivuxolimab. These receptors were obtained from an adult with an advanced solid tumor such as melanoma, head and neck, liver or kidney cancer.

DNA of the CDR3: TGTGCCAGCTCACCGCCGCACTCCTACGAGCAGTACTTC. Residues: CASSPPHSYEQYF. The V and J genes are TRBV18 and TRBJ2-7; D remains ambiguous. CDR3 size: 13 residues. Trimming removed 3 bases from V and 0 bases from J, with 6 bases in between. Looked up from germline, CDR1 is KGHSH and CDR2 is LQKENI.

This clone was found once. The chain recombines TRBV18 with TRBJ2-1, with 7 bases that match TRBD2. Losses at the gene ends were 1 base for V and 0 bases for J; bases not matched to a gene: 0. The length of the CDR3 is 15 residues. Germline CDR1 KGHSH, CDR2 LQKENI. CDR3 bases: TGTGCCAGCTCACCACGGGAGGGCTCCTACAATGAGCAGTTCTTC. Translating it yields CASSPREGSYNEQFF. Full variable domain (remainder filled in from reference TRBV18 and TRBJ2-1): NAGVMQNPRHLVRRRGQEARLRCSPMKGHSHVYWYRQLPEEGLKFMVYLQKENIIDESGMPKERFSAEFPKEGPSILRIQQVVRGDSAAYFCASSPREGSYNEQFFGPGTRLTVL.

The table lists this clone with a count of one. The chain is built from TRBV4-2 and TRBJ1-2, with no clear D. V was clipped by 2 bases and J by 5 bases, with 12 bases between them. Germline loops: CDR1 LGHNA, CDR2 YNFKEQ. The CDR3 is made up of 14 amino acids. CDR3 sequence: CASSQPDQSYGYTF. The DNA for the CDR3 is TGTGCCAGCAGCCAACCGGACCAGTCGTATGGCTACACCTTC.

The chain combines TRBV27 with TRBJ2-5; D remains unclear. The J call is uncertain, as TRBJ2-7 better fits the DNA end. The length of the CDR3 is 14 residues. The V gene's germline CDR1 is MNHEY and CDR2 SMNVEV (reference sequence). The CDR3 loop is CASSSAVLPYEQYF. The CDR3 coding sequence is TGTGCCAGCAGTTCGGCGGTGTTACCCTACGAGCAGTACTTC.

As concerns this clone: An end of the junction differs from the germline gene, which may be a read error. Here the CDR3 DNA reads TGTGCCTGGAGTGTACGGTGGATTGGCGAGCAGTGCTTC. Amino acids: CAWSVRWIGEQCF. The V gene is TRBV30, the J gene TRBJ2-7; D is unclear. The CDR3 spans 13 residues. In germline, CDR1 is GTSNPN, CDR2 SVGIG (reference sequence).

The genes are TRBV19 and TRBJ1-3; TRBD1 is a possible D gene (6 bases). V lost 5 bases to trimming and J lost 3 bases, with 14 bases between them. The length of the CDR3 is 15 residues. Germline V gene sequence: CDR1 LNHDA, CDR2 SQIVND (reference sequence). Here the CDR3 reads CASSRQARIGNTIYF. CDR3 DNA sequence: TGTGCCAGTAGTCGACAGGCAAGGATTGGAAACACCATATATTTT. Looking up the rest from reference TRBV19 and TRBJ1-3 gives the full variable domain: DGGITQSPKYLFRKEGQNVTLSCEQNLNHDAMYWYRQDPGQGLRLIYYSQIVNDFQKGDIAEGYSVSREKKESFPLTVTSAQKNPTAFYLCASSRQARIGNTIYFGEGSWLTVV.

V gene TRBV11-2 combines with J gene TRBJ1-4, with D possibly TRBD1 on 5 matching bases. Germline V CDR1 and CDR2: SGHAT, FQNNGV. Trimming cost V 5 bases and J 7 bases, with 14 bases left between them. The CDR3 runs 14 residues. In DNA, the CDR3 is TGTGCCAGCAGCGGGGACCCTTACGGTGAAAAACTGTTTTTT. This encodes CASSGDPYGEKLFF.

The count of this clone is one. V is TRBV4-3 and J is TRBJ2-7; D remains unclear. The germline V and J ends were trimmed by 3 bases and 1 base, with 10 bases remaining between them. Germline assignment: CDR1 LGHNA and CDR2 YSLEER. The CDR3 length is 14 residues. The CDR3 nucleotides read TGCGCCAGCAGCCAGTCCCTCGTATCCTACGAGCAGTACTTC. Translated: CASSQSLVSYEQYF.

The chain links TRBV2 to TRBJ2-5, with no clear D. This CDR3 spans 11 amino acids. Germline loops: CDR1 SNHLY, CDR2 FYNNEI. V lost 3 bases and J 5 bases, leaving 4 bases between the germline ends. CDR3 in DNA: TGTGCCAGCAGTGAGCGGGAGACCCAGTACTTC. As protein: CASSERETQYF.

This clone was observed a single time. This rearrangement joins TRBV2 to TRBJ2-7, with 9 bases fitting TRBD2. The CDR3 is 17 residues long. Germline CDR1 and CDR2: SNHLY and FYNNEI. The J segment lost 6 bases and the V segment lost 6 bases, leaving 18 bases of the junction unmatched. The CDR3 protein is CASRPGGAGGPPGEQYF. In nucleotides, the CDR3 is TGTGCCAGCAGGCCTGGGGGAGCGGGAGGCCCCCCTGGCGAGCAGTACTTC.

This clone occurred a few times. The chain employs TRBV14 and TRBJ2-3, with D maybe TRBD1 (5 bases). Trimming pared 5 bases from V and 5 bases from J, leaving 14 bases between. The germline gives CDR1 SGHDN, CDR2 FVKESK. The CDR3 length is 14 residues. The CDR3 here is CASSYWGLGDTQYF. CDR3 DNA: TGTGCCAGCAGCTATTGGGGCTTGGGAGATACGCAGTATTTT.

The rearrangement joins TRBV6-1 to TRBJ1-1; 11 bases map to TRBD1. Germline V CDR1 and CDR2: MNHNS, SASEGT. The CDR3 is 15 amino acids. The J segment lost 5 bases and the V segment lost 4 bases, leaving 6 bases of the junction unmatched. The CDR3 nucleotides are TGTGCCAGCAGTGCCCGGGACAGGGGGGGGACTGAAGCTTTCTTT. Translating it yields CASSARDRGGTEAFF.

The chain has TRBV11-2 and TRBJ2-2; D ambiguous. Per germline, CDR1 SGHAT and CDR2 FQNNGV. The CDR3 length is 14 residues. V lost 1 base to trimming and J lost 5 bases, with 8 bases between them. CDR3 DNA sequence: TGTGCCAGCAGCTTAGTGAGATTGACCGGGGAGCTGTTTTTT. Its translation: CASSLVRLTGELFF.

Here the CDR3 reads CASSTQQGGNYGYTF. CDR3 DNA: TGTGCCAGTAGTACCCAACAGGGGGGAAACTATGGCTACACCTTC. The rearrangement joins TRBV19 to TRBJ1-2; 8 bases are shared with TRBD1. Germline CDR1 is LNHDA and CDR2 is SQIVND (reference sequence). Unmatched junction bases numbered 6, after V lost 4 bases and J lost 2 bases. The CDR3 sequence is 15 residues long.

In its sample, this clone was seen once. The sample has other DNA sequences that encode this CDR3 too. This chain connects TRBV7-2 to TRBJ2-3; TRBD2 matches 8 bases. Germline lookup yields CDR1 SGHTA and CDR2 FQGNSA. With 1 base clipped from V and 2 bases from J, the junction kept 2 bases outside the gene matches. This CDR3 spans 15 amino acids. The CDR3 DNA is TGTGCCAGCAGCTTAGTAGCGGGACTCACAGATACGCAGTATTTT. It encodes CASSLVAGLTDTQYF.

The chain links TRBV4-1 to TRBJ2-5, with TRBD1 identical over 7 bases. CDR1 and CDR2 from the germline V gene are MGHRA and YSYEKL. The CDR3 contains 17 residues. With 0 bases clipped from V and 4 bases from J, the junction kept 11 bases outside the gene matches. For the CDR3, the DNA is TGCGCCAGCAGCCAAGATGGTTTGAGGGGGCTCTTAGAGACCCAGTACTTC. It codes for CASSQDGLRGLLETQYF.

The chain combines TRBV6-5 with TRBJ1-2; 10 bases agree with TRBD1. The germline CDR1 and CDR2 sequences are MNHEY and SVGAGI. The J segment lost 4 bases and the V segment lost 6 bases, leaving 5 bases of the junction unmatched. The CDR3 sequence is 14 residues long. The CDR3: CASRRQGAGYGYTF. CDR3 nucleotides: TGTGCCAGCAGACGACAGGGGGCGGGCTATGGCTACACCTTC.

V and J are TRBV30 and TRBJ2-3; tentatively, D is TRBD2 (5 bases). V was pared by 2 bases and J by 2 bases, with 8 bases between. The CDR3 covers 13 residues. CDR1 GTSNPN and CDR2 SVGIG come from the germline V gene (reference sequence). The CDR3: CAWSYGNTDTQYF. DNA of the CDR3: TGTGCCTGGAGTTACGGGAACACAGATACGCAGTATTTT.

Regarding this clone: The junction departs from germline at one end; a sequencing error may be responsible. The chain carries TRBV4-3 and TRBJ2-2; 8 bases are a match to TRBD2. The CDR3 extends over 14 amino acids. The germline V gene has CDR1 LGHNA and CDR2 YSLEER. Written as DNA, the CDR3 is TGCACCAGCAGCCCTTCTAGCGGGCTGGGAAAGCTGTTTTTT. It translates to CTSSPSSGLGKLFF.